These 21 T cell receptor beta chains share one sample of origin, sequenced in a study of somatic mutations in cytotoxic T cells in rheumatoid arthritis. Some clones are missing from TCRdb's copy, which holds only in-frame ones; the method was immunoSEQ multiplex PCR. The profile covers just over 20,000 clones, with over 80% appearing a single time and roughly 14% taken by the ten largest. Input material: CD8+ T cells sorted from blood. The receptors were gathered from an adult with rheumatoid arthritis.

The V and J genes are TRBV2 and TRBJ1-5; a possible D gene is TRBD1 (6 bases). The CDR3 covers 15 residues. V was cut by 6 bases and J by 3 bases, with 15 bases left in between. Germline V CDR1 and CDR2: SNHLY, FYNNEI. In DNA form, the CDR3 reads TGTGCCAGCAGCCCCTGGGGGGGGCCCAATCAGCCCCAGCATTTT. Amino acid sequence: CASSPWGGPNQPQHF.

This chain joins TRBV13 and TRBJ2-1; 11 bases match TRBD2. Germline V gene sequence: CDR1 PRHDT, CDR2 FYEKMQ (reference sequence). V gave up 0 bases and J gave up 12 bases; unmatched junction bases: 13. The CDR3 loop spans 17 amino acids. CDR3 sequence: CASSLGTSGTQAGGQFF. CDR3 DNA: TGTGCCAGCAGCTTAGGGACTAGCGGGACCCAGGCGGGCGGGCAGTTCTTC.

This clone occurred a few times. The chain combines TRBV4-3 with TRBJ2-1, with D perhaps matching TRBD2 (6 bases). V was clipped by 6 bases and J by 9 bases, with 15 bases between them. The CDR3 spans 13 residues. Germline CDR1 and CDR2: LGHNA and YSLEER. The CDR3 here is CASRHSLAAEQFF. CDR3 nucleotide sequence: TGCGCCAGCAGACACTCTTTAGCGGCTGAGCAGTTCTTC.

By frequency in the sample, this clone is medium-sized. V and J are TRBV6-4 and TRBJ2-3; TRBD2 matches at 10 bases. Germline trimming cut 4 bases from V and 6 bases from J; bases unmatched to any gene: 4. Germline V gene lookup returns CDR1 MRHNA and CDR2 SNTAGT. The CDR3 is made up of 14 amino acids. CDR3: CASSVAGGSDTQYF. CDR3 DNA sequence: TGTGCCAGCAGTGTAGCGGGAGGCTCGGATACGCAGTATTTT.

This rearrangement joins TRBV9 to TRBJ2-3; 9 nucleotides line up with TRBD2. With V trimmed by 0 bases and J by 3 bases, 2 bases remained unmatched. CDR3 size: 15 residues. From germline, CDR1 is SGDLS and CDR2 YYNGEE. The CDR3 nucleotides are TGTGCCAGCAGCGTAGGCGGGGGGGCGACAGATACGCAGTATTTT. As protein: CASSVGGGATDTQYF. Supplemented by reference TRBV9 and TRBJ2-3, the full variable domain reads DSGVTQTPKHLITATGQRVTLRCSPRSGDLSVYWYQQSLDQGLQFLIQYYNGEERAKGNILERFSAQQFPDLHSELNLSSLELGDSALYFCASSVGGGATDTQYFGPGTRLTVL.

The chain is built from TRBV6-4 and TRBJ2-2; D is unresolved. CDR1 and CDR2 (germline): MRHNA, SNTAGT. The CDR3 runs to 14 residues. V was trimmed by 0 bases and J by 6 bases, leaving 8 bases between them. The CDR3 reads CASSDSLAPGELFF. CDR3 coding DNA: TGTGCCAGCAGTGACTCTCTGGCCCCCGGGGAGCTGTTTTTT.

The CDR3 DNA reads as TGTGCCAGCAGCAATTTACCCGTAGAACCAGATACGCAGTATTTT. Translation gives CASSNLPVEPDTQYF. The V and J genes are TRBV7-6 and TRBJ2-3; D gene uncertain. Between the trimmed V and J ends, which lost 5 bases and 4 bases, there was a span of 16 bases. Germline CDR1 is SGHVS and CDR2 is FNYEAQ. CDR3 length equals 15 residues.

The chain combines TRBV7-2 with TRBJ2-5, with no clear D. From germline, CDR1 is SGHTA and CDR2 FQGNSA. The CDR3 has 15 residues. Trimming removed 5 bases at V and 2 bases at J, with 15 bases between. CDR3: CASSRNLVTQETQYF. Here the CDR3 DNA reads TGTGCCAGCAGCCGAAATCTAGTCACTCAAGAGACCCAGTACTTC.

This clone was observed a few times. This rearrangement joins TRBV30 to TRBJ1-1; no firm D call. With 4 bases removed from V and 1 base from J, the gap between germline ends came to 10 bases. The CDR3 has 13 amino acids. The germline V gene has CDR1 GTSNPN and CDR2 SVGIG (reference sequence). The CDR3 nucleotides are TGTGCCTGGAAGGCAGTACCGAACACTGAAGCTTTCTTT. It codes for CAWKAVPNTEAFF.

V usage is TRBV12-2 and J usage is TRBJ2-5; the DNA was not compared with TRBD2, the D call given in the table. TRBV12-2 is annotated as a pseudogene. There are 15 residues in the CDR3. In nucleotides, the CDR3 is TGTGCAAGTCGCTCACTAGCGGCACCTGGGGAGACCCAGTACTTC. This codes for CASRSLAAPGETQYF.

The chain employs TRBV18 and TRBJ2-3, with TRBD2 matching over 10 bases. CDR3 length: 18 residues. Looked up from germline, CDR1 is KGHSH and CDR2 is LQKENI. V lost 2 bases to trimming and J lost 0 bases; unmatched junction nucleotides: 8. The CDR3 region has the DNA TGTGCCAGCTCACCAAGGACTAGCGGATATTCTAGCACAGATACGCAGTATTTT. Protein: CASSPRTSGYSSTDTQYF.

This clone was observed once. The J gene is TRBJ1-5, the V gene TRBV21-1; TRBD1 is taken as the D call from the table, unchecked against the DNA. TRBV21-1 is a pseudogene locus. This CDR3 region has 15 residues. This chain's CDR3 is CASSKWGTSNQPQHF. The CDR3 region has the DNA TGTGCCAGCAGCAAGTGGGGGACAAGCAATCAGCCCCAGCATTTT.

This clone was seen once. This CDR3 is also generated by other DNA sequences in the sample. The rearrangement uses TRBV27 and TRBJ1-1; D ambiguous. V lost 3 bases and J 1 base, leaving 6 bases between the germline ends. Germline V gives CDR1 MNHEY, CDR2 SMNVEV (reference sequence). The CDR3 has 13 amino acids. DNA for the CDR3: TGTGCCAGCAGTTTGGTTCAGAACACTGAAGCTTTCTTT. Translation: CASSLVQNTEAFF.

In DNA, the CDR3 is TGTGCCAGCAGCTTAACCGGGGGGCCGGAGACCCAGTACTTC. Translated: CASSLTGGPETQYF. The chain has TRBV7-3 and TRBJ2-5; tentative D call: TRBD2 (7 bases). The CDR3 has 14 residues. Germline V gene data show CDR1 as SGHTA and CDR2 as FQGTGA. With 0 bases removed from V and 5 bases from J, the gap between germline ends came to 10 bases.

Points on this clone: Other DNA sequences within the sample encode an identical CDR3. The chain recombines TRBV27 with TRBJ2-2; D is unresolved. Germline loops: CDR1 MNHEY, CDR2 SMNVEV (reference sequence). This CDR3 is built from 12 residues. Trimming removed 5 bases at V and 1 base at J, with 2 bases between. CDR3 DNA sequence: TGTGCCAGCAGTCTGAACACCGGGGAGCTGTTTTTT. Translating it yields CASSLNTGELFF.

V is TRBV7-6 and J is TRBJ1-1; unclear D gene. CDR1 and CDR2 from the germline V gene are SGHVS and FNYEAQ. Trimming pared 8 bases from V and 1 base from J, leaving 14 bases between. The CDR3 runs to 14 residues. The CDR3 loop reads CASGPGRRNTEAFF. The CDR3 coding sequence is TGTGCCAGCGGCCCGGGTAGAAGGAACACTGAAGCTTTCTTT.

This sequence joins TRBV7-6 and TRBJ2-5; 8 bases align to TRBD2. Germline V CDR1 and CDR2: SGHVS, FNYEAQ. The CDR3 spans 13 residues. The V segment lost 6 bases and the J segment 5 bases; nucleotides outside the gene matches: 5. This CDR3 is CASSSRLAETQYF. CDR3 nucleotides: TGTGCCAGCAGTTCCCGACTAGCGGAGACCCAGTACTTC.

The J gene is TRBJ1-1, the V gene TRBV28; no firm D call. The CDR3 extends over 14 amino acids. The V gene's germline CDR1 is MDHEN and CDR2 SYDVKM. V lost 5 bases, J lost 2 bases, and 12 bases lay in between. CDR3 in DNA: TGTGCCAGCAGTCCCCCTCCGCCCAACACTGAAGCTTTCTTT. Translated: CASSPPPPNTEAFF.

The rearrangement uses TRBV4-3 and TRBJ2-1; D unclear. CDR1 is LGHNA and CDR2 is YSLEER in the germline V gene. This CDR3 is 17 amino acids long. V lost 3 bases and J 1 base, leaving 16 bases between the germline ends. For the CDR3, the DNA is TGCGCCAGCAGCCAGGAACACGTTCTATTTTCCTACAATGAGCAGTTCTTC. The encoded protein is CASSQEHVLFSYNEQFF.

This clone was counted only a few times. The chain has TRBV28 and TRBJ1-4; D gene ambiguous. V was shortened by 3 bases and J by 6 bases, with 2 bases between the two germline ends. The CDR3 loop spans 11 amino acids. Germline CDR1 is MDHEN and CDR2 is SYDVKM. The CDR3 region has the DNA TGTGCCAGCAGTTTGTATGAAAAACTGTTTTTT. Translation: CASSLYEKLFF.

The rearrangement uses TRBV10-2 and TRBJ2-7; 11 bases align to TRBD2. The CDR3 runs to 15 residues. V was pared by 4 bases and J by 4 bases, with 6 bases of the junction left unmatched. From germline, CDR1 is WSHSY and CDR2 SAAADI. The CDR3 DNA is TGCGCCAGCAGTGGTAGCGGGAGGGCCAGATACGAGCAGTACTTC. Encoded protein: CASSGSGRARYEQYF.